This entry concerns a single TCR beta chain. This specimen includes other DNA sequences encoding the same CDR3. The data derive from a study of blood T cell repertoires in COVID-19. Source study methods: Estimation of nucleated cell counts was performed using reference gene primer amplification. The table came from immunoSEQ multiplex PCR; TCRdb's copy has only in-frame clones and leaves some out. That table supplies the V and J calls and clone size; D and trimming were determined from the DNA. Of roughly 400,000 clones listed, around 91% are singletons. This CDR3 contains 14 residues. CDR1 is SEHNR and CDR2 is FQNEAQ in the germline V gene (reference sequence). V lost 1 base, J lost 4 bases, and 5 bases lay in between.

Specimen: PBMCs or T cells enriched from blood (not recorded which). This TCR was sampled from a man between 18 and 29 years old who had recovered from COVID-19. V is TRBV7-9 and J is TRBJ1-6; D is unclear. The CDR3 DNA reads TGTGCCAGCAGCTTAGAACAATATAATTCACCCCTCCACTTT. Its protein is CASSLEQYNSPLHF.